This T cell receptor beta chain was obtained from a study of response to subunit inactivated influenza vaccine. V lost 7 bases, J lost 3 bases, and 13 bases lay in between. CDR3 length: 14 amino acids. Regarding the study as a whole: Authors proposed each seasonal influenza vaccination draws in few new T cells.

TCRdb passed the RT-PCR reads through MiXCR, listing each CDR3 protein once. The sample contains under 550,000 distinct CDR3 sequences, approximately 7.1% of which appear only once. To note about this clonotype: Its antigen is unknown.

This sample comprised PBMCs from blood, obtained 23 months after vaccination. The sequence derives from a man between 45 and 75 years old who received an inactivated influenza vaccine. The rearrangement links TRBV12-3 or TRBV12-4 to TRBJ1-5; possibly TRBD1 for D (6 bases). The CDR3 nucleotides read TGTGCCAGCAAAGAGGACAGCTACAATCAGCCCCAGCATTTT. Translated, it gives CASKEDSYNQPQHF.